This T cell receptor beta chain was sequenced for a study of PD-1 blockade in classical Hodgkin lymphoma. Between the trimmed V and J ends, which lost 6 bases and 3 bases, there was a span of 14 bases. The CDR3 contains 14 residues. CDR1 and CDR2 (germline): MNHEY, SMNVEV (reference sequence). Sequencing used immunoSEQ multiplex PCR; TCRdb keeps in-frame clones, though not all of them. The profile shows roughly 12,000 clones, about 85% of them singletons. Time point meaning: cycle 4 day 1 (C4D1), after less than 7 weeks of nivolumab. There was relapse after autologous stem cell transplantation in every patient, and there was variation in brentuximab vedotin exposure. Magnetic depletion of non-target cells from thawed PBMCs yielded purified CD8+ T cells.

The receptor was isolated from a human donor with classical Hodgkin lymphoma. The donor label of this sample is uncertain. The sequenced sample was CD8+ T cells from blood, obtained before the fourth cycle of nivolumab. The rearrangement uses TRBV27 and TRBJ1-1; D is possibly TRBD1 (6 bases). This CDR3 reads CASRRQDLYTEAFF. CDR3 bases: TGTGCCAGCAGGCGACAGGATCTCTACACTGAAGCTTTCTTT.